This TCR beta chain was recovered during a study of beta chain features in type 1 diabetes. Broader study findings: People with Type 1 diabetes carried modestly yet significantly shorter TCRB CDR3s in all four CD4+ subsets.

Reverse transcribing all isolated RNA meant expressed TCRB transcripts were sequenced. This table comes from immunoSEQ multiplex PCR, and its TCRdb copy is limited to in-frame clones, with some not included. The sample lists approximately 140,000 clones; approximately 10% were seen once. Every single donor gave one heparinised blood draw, and these averaged around 120 mL. CD4+ cells of the naive, central memory, regulatory and stem cell-like memory types were sorted via CD45RO/CCR7/CD25/CD127/CD95/CD27. All of the sorted populations showed purity greater than 98%. This clone was counted only a few times. Antigen: not known. The germline V gene has CDR1 ENHRY and CDR2 SYGVKD. This CDR3 is 14 amino acids long. J gave up 4 bases and V 6 bases, and 5 bases lay outside the gene matches.

The source is a man aged 25-40 years with type 1 diabetes. The V gene is TRBV10-3, the J gene TRBJ1-4, with 7 bases identical to TRBD1. The sequencing input was central memory CD4+ T cells from blood. The CDR3 loop reads CAISKGANNEKLFF. DNA of the CDR3: TGTGCCATCAGCAAGGGGGCTAATAATGAAAAACTGTTTTTT.